The clone carrying this T cell receptor (beta chain) was seen once. The sample is drawn from a study of blood T cell repertoires in COVID-19. The overall study: Italy, Spain and the United States were the sources of the convalescent and acute COVID-19 samples. From T cells, B-cell-depleted T cells, or PBMCs came the material, which was cDNA or gDNA.

Original data processing: Amplified reference gene primers provided the basis for estimating nucleated cell counts. The table came from immunoSEQ multiplex PCR; TCRdb's copy has only in-frame clones and leaves some out. That table furnishes V, J and clone size, whereas the DNA furnished D and trimming. The table shows about 15,000 clones, with more than 80% occurring only once. CDR3 length equals 13 residues. CDR1 is ENHRY, CDR2 SYGVKD, per germline. V was trimmed by 7 bases and J by 5 bases, leaving 14 bases between them. This clonotype originated in a human donor in a cohort sampled during active COVID-19. V gene TRBV10-3 combines with J gene TRBJ1-2, with unresolved D. The sample taken for sequencing was peripheral blood. The CDR3 loop is CAITNGSTYGYTF. CDR3 in DNA: TGTGCCATCACTAACGGGTCGACTTATGGCTACACCTTC.